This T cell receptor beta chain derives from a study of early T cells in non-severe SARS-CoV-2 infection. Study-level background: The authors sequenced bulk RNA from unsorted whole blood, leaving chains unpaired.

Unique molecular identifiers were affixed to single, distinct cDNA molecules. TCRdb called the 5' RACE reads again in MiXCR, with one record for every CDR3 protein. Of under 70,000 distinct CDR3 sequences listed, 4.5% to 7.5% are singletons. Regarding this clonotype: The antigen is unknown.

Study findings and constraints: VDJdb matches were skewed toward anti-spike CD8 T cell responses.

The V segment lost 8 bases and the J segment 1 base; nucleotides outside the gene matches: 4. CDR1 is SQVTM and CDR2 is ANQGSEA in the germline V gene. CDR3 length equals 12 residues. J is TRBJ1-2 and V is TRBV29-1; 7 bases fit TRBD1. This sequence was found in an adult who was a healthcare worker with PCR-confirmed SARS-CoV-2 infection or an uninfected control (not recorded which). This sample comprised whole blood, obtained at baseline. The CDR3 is CSFRGDNYGYTF. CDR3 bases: TGCAGCTTCAGGGGGGATAACTATGGCTACACCTTC.